These 23 T cell receptor beta chains originate from one sample sequenced in a study of long-term antiretroviral therapy in people with HIV. The authors ran the immunoSEQ assay, v3.0, at survey level. Libraries were prepared by immunoSEQ multiplex PCR; TCRdb keeps only in-frame clonotypes and omits some of them. The repertoire holds 20,000 or so clones, with 84% as singletons. Here the sequenced sample was unsorted PBMCs, taken 0.9 years after starting antiretroviral therapy. These receptors were taken from a man in his late teens or twenties with HIV.

The chain joins TRBV12-5 to TRBJ1-1; TRBD1 is a possible D gene (5 bases). CDR3 size: 12 residues. From germline, CDR1 is LGHNT and CDR2 FRNRAP. Trimming removed 5 bases at V and 8 bases at J, with 12 bases between. CDR3 DNA sequence: TGTGCTAGTGGTCCCAGGGAAGAGGAAGCTTTCTTT. Translating gives CASGPREEEAFF.

The rearrangement joins TRBV6-1 to TRBJ1-2, with TRBD1 as a possible D gene (6 bases). The CDR3 loop spans 15 amino acids. Trimming pared 7 bases from V and 7 bases from J, leaving 22 bases between. Germline CDR1 is MNHNS and CDR2 is SASEGT. The CDR3 sequence is CASKGGRGGEGGYTF. The DNA of the CDR3 is TGTGCCAGCAAGGGGGGCCGCGGGGGCGAGGGTGGCTACACCTTC.

The gene calls are TRBV9 and TRBJ2-2; no clear D gene. The CDR3 spans 13 residues. Germline V CDR1 and CDR2: SGDLS, YYNGEE. With 7 bases removed from V and 3 bases from J, the gap between germline ends came to 10 bases. The CDR3 here is CASRDRDTGELFF. The CDR3 DNA is TGTGCCAGCCGCGATCGGGACACCGGGGAGCTGTTTTTT.

The CDR3 protein is CATSTPSSGSHRDEQFF. The CDR3 DNA follows: TGTGCCACCAGCACCCCCTCTAGCGGCTCCCATCGGGATGAGCAGTTCTTC. The chain couples TRBV15 to TRBJ2-1, with 7 bases aligning to TRBD2. V lost 4 bases to trimming and J lost 8 bases; unmatched junction nucleotides: 17. This CDR3 spans 17 amino acids. In germline, CDR1 is LNHNV, CDR2 YYDKDF (reference sequence).

The V and J genes are TRBV23-1 and TRBJ1-1, with unresolved D. TRBV23-1 carries the ORF label, with uncertain function. The CDR3 covers 13 residues. V lost 7 bases and J 7 bases, leaving 16 bases between the germline ends. CDR3 sequence reads: CASTTPRPFEAFF. The DNA of the CDR3 is TGCGCCAGCACCACCCCTCGACCGTTTGAAGCTTTCTTT.

This clone was detected only a few times. V usage is TRBV5-6 and J usage is TRBJ1-1; tentative D call: TRBD1 (5 bases). Trimming took off 1 base at V and 4 bases at J, with 14 bases between the two ends. CDR1 and CDR2 (germline): SGHDT, YYEEEE. This CDR3 comprises 15 residues. CDR3 sequence reads: CASSLKWGVLTEAFF. CDR3 bases: TGTGCCAGCAGCTTGAAATGGGGGGTCCTCACTGAAGCTTTCTTT. Drawing the rest from reference TRBV5-6 and TRBJ1-1, the complete variable domain is DAGVTQSPTHLIKTRGQQVTLRCSPKSGHDTVSWYQQALGQGPQFIFQYYEEEERQRGNFPDRFSGHQFPNYSSELNVNALLLGDSALYLCASSLKWGVLTEAFFGQGTRLTVV.

The chain employs TRBV11-3 and TRBJ1-1, with TRBD1 as a possible D gene (6 bases). The germline CDR1 and CDR2 sequences are SGHNT and YENEEA. This CDR3 has 16 residues. V lost 0 bases and J 3 bases, leaving 14 bases between the germline ends. In DNA, the CDR3 is TGTGCCAGCAGCTTAGATCTTGGGACAAGGGACACTGAAGCTTTCTTT. It is translated as CASSLDLGTRDTEAFF.

V is TRBV5-5 and J is TRBJ2-7; 8 bases match TRBD1. Germline CDR1 SGHKS, CDR2 YYEKEE (reference sequence). Trimming took 4 bases from V and 5 from J; bases not matched to a gene: 17. The CDR3 is 17 amino acids. This CDR3 is CASSETYRDRRSDEQYF. The DNA of the CDR3 is TGTGCCAGCAGCGAAACCTACCGGGACAGGAGGTCTGACGAGCAGTACTTC.

The chain links TRBV5-4 to TRBJ2-3; TRBD1 aligns across 7 bases. This CDR3 has 14 residues. Germline lookup yields CDR1 SGHNT and CDR2 YYREEE (reference sequence). V was clipped by 1 base and J by 4 bases; unmatched bases: 3. The CDR3 is CASSLRQGPDTQYF. In DNA, the CDR3 is TGTGCCAGCAGCTTGAGACAGGGTCCAGATACGCAGTATTTT.

The chain has TRBV6-6 and TRBJ2-5; no firm D call. The CDR3 is made up of 11 amino acids. V dropped 7 bases and J dropped 5 bases, with 8 bases sitting between them. Germline loops: CDR1 MNHNY, CDR2 SVGAGI (reference sequence). The CDR3, as DNA: TGTGCCAGCACCCTTGGGGAGACCCAGTACTTC. Its translation is CASTLGETQYF.

V and J are TRBV5-1 and TRBJ2-6; TRBD1 is a possible D gene (5 bases). Trimming took 1 base from V and 4 from J, leaving 12 bases between them. The V gene's germline CDR1 is SGHRS and CDR2 YFSETQ. There are 16 residues in the CDR3. CDR3 nucleotides: TGCGCCAGCAGCTTGACCCCAGGGTCCGGGGCCAACGTCCTGACTTTC. It translates to CASSLTPGSGANVLTF.

The genes are TRBV11-2 and TRBJ2-3; the D is unclear. This CDR3 contains 11 residues. The V gene lost 2 bases and the J gene lost 7 bases, with 4 bases spanning the gap. Germline CDR1 reads SGHAT; CDR2 reads FQNNGV. As DNA, the CDR3 is TGTGCCAGCAGCTTAACCTATACGCAGTATTTT. Protein product: CASSLTYTQYF.

The V gene is TRBV28, the J gene TRBJ1-4; tentative D call: TRBD1 (6 bases). V dropped 2 bases and J dropped 3 bases, with 7 bases sitting between them. The CDR3 length is 14 residues. The germline V gene encodes CDR1 MDHEN and CDR2 SYDVKM. This CDR3 is CASSLGGPNEKLFF. The CDR3 DNA follows: TGTGCCAGCAGTTTAGGGGGCCCTAATGAAAAACTGTTTTTT.

V gene TRBV28 combines with J gene TRBJ2-3; D not certain. This CDR3 contains 11 residues. V was clipped by 3 bases and J by 5 bases, with 3 bases between them. Germline V gene sequence: CDR1 MDHEN, CDR2 SYDVKM. In DNA form, the CDR3 reads TGTGCCAGCAGTTTGGGAGATACGCAGTATTTT. This gives the protein CASSLGDTQYF.

CDR3 sequence: CASSSPPTGTETQYF. The CDR3 DNA follows: TGTGCCAGTAGCAGCCCACCGACAGGGACGGAGACCCAGTACTTC. This chain connects TRBV19 to TRBJ2-5, with 7 bases lining up with TRBD1. Germline CDR1 and CDR2: LNHDA and SQIVND (reference sequence). Trimming at V came to 6 bases and at J to 5 bases, leaving 12 bases not matched to a gene. The CDR3 loop spans 15 amino acids.

V usage is TRBV28 and J usage is TRBJ1-6, with 7 nucleotides matching TRBD1. This CDR3 has 15 residues. V lost 5 bases, J lost 10 bases, and 11 bases stayed unmatched. The germline V gene encodes CDR1 MDHEN and CDR2 SYDVKM. The CDR3 loop is CASSPGQGGYSPLHF. The CDR3 coding sequence is TGTGCCAGCAGTCCCGGGCAGGGGGGATACTCACCCCTCCACTTT.

CDR3 in amino acids: CASSLINQPQHF. CDR3 nucleotides: TGTGCCAGCAGCTTAATCAATCAGCCCCAGCATTTT. This chain joins TRBV7-9 and TRBJ1-5, with D unclear. This CDR3 comprises 12 residues. Per germline, CDR1 SEHNR and CDR2 FQNEAQ (reference sequence). The germline V and J ends were trimmed by 2 bases and 3 bases, with 2 bases remaining between them.

The V call is TRBV10-1, the J call TRBJ2-5, with D possibly matching TRBD2 (6 bases). V dropped 5 bases and J dropped 1 base, with 8 bases sitting between them. This CDR3 region has 13 residues. Germline V CDR1 and CDR2: WNHNN, SYGVQD (reference sequence). The CDR3 nucleotides are TGCGCCAGCAGTCCAGCGGGCCAAGAGACCCAGTACTTC. It is translated as CASSPAGQETQYF.

In its sample, this clone was seen once. This chain links TRBV5-1 with TRBJ2-1, with 14 bases that match TRBD2. Germline-derived CDR1 and CDR2 are SGHRS and YFSETQ. CDR3 length equals 15 residues. V lost 4 bases and J lost 9; bases outside the gene matches: 6. CDR3 sequence (DNA): TGCGCCAGCAGCCTAGGGACTAGCGGGGGCGGTGAGCAGTTCTTC. This encodes CASSLGTSGGGEQFF.

V usage is TRBV2 and J usage is TRBJ1-1; D remains ambiguous. The CDR3 contains 12 residues. V was clipped by 3 bases and J by 10 bases, with 12 bases between them. Looked up from germline, CDR1 is SNHLY and CDR2 is FYNNEI. CDR3 DNA sequence: TGTGCCAGCAGTGACTTAGGGTACACAGCTTTCTTT. Translated, it gives CASSDLGYTAFF.

This clone was counted between two and nine times. V usage is TRBV5-4 and J usage is TRBJ2-1, with D possibly TRBD2 on 6 matching bases. Trimming shortened V by 3 bases and J by 3 bases, and 7 bases separated the two germline ends. The CDR3 covers 13 residues. The germline V gene has CDR1 SGHNT and CDR2 YYREEE (reference sequence). Written as DNA, the CDR3 is TGTGCCAGCAGCTGGGGACTCTACAATGAGCAGTTCTTC. Translation gives CASSWGLYNEQFF.

The table lists this clone with a count of one. The rearrangement uses TRBV5-1 and TRBJ2-3, with TRBD1 matching 7 bases. The CDR3 has 14 residues. The V gene's germline CDR1 is SGHRS and CDR2 YFSETQ. The junction had 2 bases not matched to a gene; V was cut back by 4 bases and J by 0 bases. The CDR3 is CASSLTGSTDTQYF. Written as DNA, the CDR3 is TGCGCCAGCAGCCTGACAGGGAGCACAGATACGCAGTATTTT.

The V and J genes are TRBV4-1 and TRBJ1-2; 7 bases map to TRBD1. CDR3 size: 15 residues. Per germline, CDR1 MGHRA and CDR2 YSYEKL. V lost 0 bases and J lost 8; bases outside the gene matches: 9. The DNA of the CDR3 is TGCGCCAGCAGCCAAGATGATAGGGGGCCAGACGGCTACACCTTC. This gives the protein CASSQDDRGPDGYTF.